The 2 T cell receptor beta chains presented below share a single source sample, sequenced in a study of CD8+CD57+ T cells in acquired aplastic anemia. Using genomic DNA as the template, TCR beta VDJ and CDR3 profiling was carried out. TCRdb redid the calling of the reads with MiXCR, one entry per CDR3 protein. The sample holds over 150,000 distinct CDR3 sequences; over 55% are singletons and the top ten take about 50%. Patients selected for sequencing had displayed CD8+CD57+ cell expansion by flow cytometry. Sequenced material: sorted CD4+, CD8+, or CD8+CD57+ T cells (not recorded which) from PBMCs. The source of these receptors is a human donor with aplastic anemia.

The chain combines TRBV20-1 with TRBJ2-3, with D maybe TRBD2 (6 bases). V dropped 6 bases and J dropped 5 bases, with 21 bases sitting between them. Germline lookup yields CDR1 DFQATT and CDR2 SNEGSKA (reference sequence). The CDR3 consists of 15 residues. CDR3 bases: TGCAGTGCCGATCGGGGGAAGGTCATAAGAGATACGCAGTATTTT. Translation: CSADRGKVIRDTQYF.

The V gene is TRBV3-1, the J gene TRBJ1-1, with 8 bases that match TRBD1. V dropped 6 bases and J dropped 0; count of bases not matched to a gene: 3. Germline CDR1 reads LGHDT; CDR2 reads YNNKEL (reference sequence). The CDR3 has 14 residues. The CDR3 DNA reads TGTGCCAGCAGGCCGGGACAGGTGAACACTGAAGCTTTCTTT. This gives the protein CASRPGQVNTEAFF.